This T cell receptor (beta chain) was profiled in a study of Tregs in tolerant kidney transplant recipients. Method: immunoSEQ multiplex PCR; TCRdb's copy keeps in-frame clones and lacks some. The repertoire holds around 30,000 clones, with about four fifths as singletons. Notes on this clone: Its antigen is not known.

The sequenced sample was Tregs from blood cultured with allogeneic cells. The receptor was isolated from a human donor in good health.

CDR3: CAWRGVVGYTF. The CDR3 nucleotides are TGTGCCTGGAGGGGGGTGGTTGGCTACACCTTC. V and J are TRBV30 and TRBJ1-2, with a weak D call TRBD1 (5 bases). Germline loops: CDR1 GTSNPN, CDR2 SVGIG (reference sequence). V lost 3 bases to trimming and J lost 7 bases, with 9 bases between them. This CDR3 is 11 amino acids long.